Listed below are T cell receptor beta chains from one sample, sequenced in a study of cytomegalovirus exposure and HLA in healthy donors. Some clones are missing from TCRdb's copy, which holds only in-frame ones; the method was immunoSEQ multiplex PCR. The sample carries about 190,000 clones, over 75% recorded once. What was sequenced was PBMCs. The receptors shown here come from a man between 50 and 59 years old in good health and CMV-seronegative. Both conserved end residues are part of each CDR3. Each record gives: clone size, J gene, D gene, V gene, CDR3 protein, CDR3 DNA. D genes are given only for firm matches. Clone sizes are given selectively: once, few, many, or a class where the clone is expanded.

clone size: few; J gene: TRBJ1-2; D gene: .; V gene: TRBV5-1; CDR3 protein: CASSLDTGSYGYTF; CDR3 DNA: TGCGCCAGCAGCTTGGATACAGGGTCCTATGGCTACACCTTC
clone size: few; J gene: TRBJ1-3; D gene: .; V gene: TRBV10-3; CDR3 protein: CAIGQLSGNTIYF; CDR3 DNA: TGTGCCATCGGGCAGCTCTCTGGAAACACCATATATTTT
clone size: .; J gene: TRBJ2-7; D gene: TRBD2; V gene: TRBV11-2; CDR3 protein: CASSWGGNEQYF; CDR3 DNA: TGTGCCAGCAGCTGGGGGGGGAACGAGCAGTACTTC
clone size: .; J gene: TRBJ1-6; D gene: .; V gene: TRBV2; CDR3 protein: CASSDPGGERYSPLHF; CDR3 DNA: TGTGCCAGCAGTGACCCGGGGGGCGAGAGGTATTCACCCCTCCACTTT
clone size: .; J gene: TRBJ2-1; D gene: .; V gene: TRBV29-1; CDR3 protein: CSVVDWYNEQFF; CDR3 DNA: TGCAGCGTCGTAGACTGGTACAATGAGCAGTTCTTC
clone size: .; J gene: TRBJ1-1; D gene: TRBD1; V gene: TRBV5-8; CDR3 protein: CASSLIQGATNTEAFF; CDR3 DNA: TGTGCCAGCAGCTTGATACAGGGGGCAACGAACACTGAAGCTTTCTTT
clone size: .; J gene: TRBJ1-5; D gene: .; V gene: TRBV7-2; CDR3 protein: CASSLDGNSNQPQHF; CDR3 DNA: TGTGCCAGCAGCTTAGACGGGAATAGCAATCAGCCCCAGCATTTT
clone size: .; J gene: TRBJ2-7; D gene: .; V gene: TRBV6-1; CDR3 protein: CASSERGYEQYF; CDR3 DNA: TGTGCCAGCAGTGAAAGGGGCTACGAGCAGTACTTC
clone size: .; J gene: TRBJ1-2; D gene: .; V gene: TRBV18; CDR3 protein: CASSPPDRAVLGYTF; CDR3 DNA: TGTGCCAGCTCACCACCGGACAGAGCAGTATTGGGCTACACCTTC
clone size: few; J gene: TRBJ1-3; D gene: .; V gene: TRBV7-2; CDR3 protein: CASSPHGGETSGNTIYF; CDR3 DNA: TGTGCCAGCAGCCCTCACGGTGGAGAAACCTCTGGAAACACCATATATTTT
clone size: .; J gene: TRBJ1-1; D gene: .; V gene: TRBV5-1; CDR3 protein: CASSFTPHRETEAFF; CDR3 DNA: TGCGCCAGCAGCTTTACACCTCACCGGGAAACTGAAGCTTTCTTT